Each of the 18 T cell receptor beta chains below was sequenced from the same sample in a study of cytomegalovirus exposure and HLA in healthy donors. 13 Jbeta primers and 60 Vbeta primers were used for the PCR. Clones were sequenced by immunoSEQ multiplex PCR, and TCRdb holds only the in-frame ones, with some missing. Here the sample spans some 180,000 clones, approximately 81% being singletons. Sequencing was carried out using PBMCs. The receptors shown here come from a man aged 25 to 40 in good health and CMV-seropositive.

V usage is TRBV25-1 and J usage is TRBJ1-2; tentative D call: TRBD1 (6 bases). From germline, CDR1 is MGHDK and CDR2 SYGVNS. The V and J ends lost 5 bases and 8 bases respectively, with 9 bases between them. The CDR3 length is 11 residues. DNA for the CDR3: TGTGCCAGCAGTCCAGGGGTCGGCTACACCTTC. Amino acid sequence: CASSPGVGYTF.

CDR3 region: CASSVESGSPYSNQPQHF. The CDR3 DNA is TGTGCCAGCAGCGTAGAGTCCGGGAGCCCTTATAGCAATCAGCCCCAGCATTTT. The chain uses TRBV9 and TRBJ1-5; D is ambiguous. With 0 bases removed from V and 0 bases from J, the gap between germline ends came to 16 bases. From germline, CDR1 is SGDLS and CDR2 YYNGEE. The CDR3 covers 18 residues.

The chain couples TRBV6-5 to TRBJ1-1; no clear D. This CDR3 is 13 amino acids long. Germline assignment: CDR1 MNHEY and CDR2 SVGAGI. V lost 0 bases and J 7 bases, leaving 9 bases between the germline ends. Here the CDR3 DNA reads TGTGCCAGCAGTTACTCTGGGCTGGGTGAAGCTTTCTTT. It yields the protein CASSYSGLGEAFF.

The V gene is TRBV5-4, the J gene TRBJ2-2, with 16 positions matching TRBD2. The V segment lost 4 bases and the J segment 1 base; nucleotides outside the gene matches: 1. Germline CDR1 and CDR2: SGHNT and YYREEE (reference sequence). The CDR3 sequence is 17 residues long. The DNA of the CDR3 is TGTGCCAGCAGCGGGACTAGCGGGAGGGTGAACACCGGGGAGCTGTTTTTT. Translating it yields CASSGTSGRVNTGELFF.

By share, this clone counts as medium-sized. V usage is TRBV4-1 and J usage is TRBJ2-1; 14 nucleotides agree with TRBD2. The V gene end was trimmed by 4 bases and the J gene end by 8 bases; junction bases not matched to a gene: 7. The CDR3 length is 16 residues. Germline CDR1 is MGHRA and CDR2 is YSYEKL. CDR3 sequence: CASSRSGTSGSDEQFF. Here the CDR3 DNA reads TGCGCCAGCAGCCGATCCGGGACTAGCGGGAGTGATGAGCAGTTCTTC.

This clone turned up a few times. The J gene is TRBJ1-1, the V gene TRBV7-3; D not resolved. The V gene lost 5 bases and the J gene lost 0 bases, with 13 bases spanning the gap. This CDR3 has 15 amino acids. The germline V gene encodes CDR1 SGHTA and CDR2 FQGTGA. The CDR3 spells CASSPQAGMNTEAFF. CDR3 sequence (DNA): TGTGCCAGCAGCCCCCAGGCGGGGATGAACACTGAAGCTTTCTTT.

The V call is TRBV6-6, the J call TRBJ1-4; D possibly corresponds to TRBD1 (5 bases). V lost 2 bases, J lost 0 bases, and 7 bases lay in between. The germline CDR1 and CDR2 sequences are MNHNY and SVGAGI (reference sequence). The CDR3 totals 15 residues. The CDR3 bases are TGTGCCAGCAGTTACCAGGGATCAACTAATGAAAAACTGTTTTTT. Encoded protein: CASSYQGSTNEKLFF.

This clone appeared once. The rearrangement links TRBV10-3 to TRBJ2-1, with D possibly matching TRBD2 (5 bases). Between the trimmed V and J ends, which lost 4 bases and 9 bases, there was a span of 19 bases. CDR3 length: 15 residues. Germline V gives CDR1 ENHRY, CDR2 SYGVKD. The CDR3 sequence: CAISVDTARVGEQFF. CDR3 DNA sequence: TGTGCCATCAGTGTAGACACCGCGAGGGTGGGTGAGCAGTTCTTC.

Worth noting for this clone: One end of the junction is discordant with germline, which a read error may explain. The identical CDR3 is also encoded by other nucleotide sequences in the sample. In nucleotides, the CDR3 is TGTGCTAGCAGCTTAGGTATAACCGGGGAGCTGTTTTTT. It yields the protein CASSLGITGELFF. The gene calls are TRBV7-9 and TRBJ2-2; D is ambiguous. Germline lookup yields CDR1 SEHNR and CDR2 FQNEAQ (reference sequence). The CDR3 is made up of 13 amino acids.

This clone was recorded only once. The V and J genes are TRBV7-3 and TRBJ2-7; D is perhaps TRBD1 (6 bases). Looked up from germline, CDR1 is SGHTA and CDR2 is FQGTGA. The CDR3 consists of 13 residues. V was clipped by 1 base and J by 6 bases, with 10 bases between them. In DNA form, the CDR3 reads TGTGCCAGCAGCTTAATGATAGGGGGCGAGCAGTACTTC. Encoded protein: CASSLMIGGEQYF. Full variable domain (outside the CDR3, taken from reference TRBV7-3 and TRBJ2-7): GAGVSQTPSNKVTEKGKYVELRCDPISGHTALYWYRQSLGQGPEFLIYFQGTGAADDSGLPNDRFFAVRPEGSVSTLKIQRTERGDSAVYLCASSLMIGGEQYFGPGTRLTVT.

This chain connects TRBV7-9 to TRBJ2-7, with 9 positions matching TRBD2. The V and J ends lost 1 base and 5 bases, in that order; junction bases with no gene match: 3. The CDR3 sequence is 14 residues long. Per germline, CDR1 SEHNR and CDR2 FQNEAQ (reference sequence). The CDR3 here is CASSLVVAGDEQYF. Here the CDR3 DNA reads TGTGCCAGCAGCTTAGTGGTAGCGGGAGACGAGCAGTACTTC.

This sequence joins TRBV7-9 and TRBJ2-2, with 10 positions matching TRBD2. The germline V gene has CDR1 SEHNR and CDR2 FQNEAQ (reference sequence). This CDR3 has 14 residues. V shed 7 bases, J shed 2 bases, and the junction held 1 base outside the gene matches. This CDR3 reads CASKLAGNTGELFF. The CDR3 bases are TGTGCCAGCAAACTAGCGGGAAACACCGGGGAGCTGTTTTTT.

The gene calls are TRBV6-1 and TRBJ2-5, with D hard to call. Germline loops: CDR1 MNHNS, CDR2 SASEGT. Trimming shortened V by 2 bases and J by 11 bases, and 12 bases separated the two germline ends. CDR3 length equals 12 residues. The CDR3 is CASSERSKSQYF. For the CDR3, the DNA is TGTGCCAGCAGTGAACGGTCGAAATCTCAGTACTTC.

This clone has a single count. This sequence joins TRBV30 and TRBJ2-5; TRBD1 matches at 10 bases. V was clipped by 2 bases and J by 1 base; unmatched bases: 4. CDR1 GTSNPN and CDR2 SVGIG come from the germline V gene (reference sequence). The CDR3 runs 15 residues. CDR3 sequence (DNA): TGTGCCTGGAGTCCAGGGACAGGGGTCCAAGAGACCCAGTACTTC. Translated, it gives CAWSPGTGVQETQYF.

The V call is TRBV7-9, the J call TRBJ2-1; 7 positions agree with TRBD2. Germline CDR1 and CDR2: SEHNR and FQNEAQ (reference sequence). V gave up 4 bases and J gave up 2 bases; unmatched junction bases: 5. The length of the CDR3 is 15 residues. CDR3 region: CASSYSSGTYNEQFF. The CDR3 bases are TGTGCCAGCAGCTATTCTAGCGGAACCTACAATGAGCAGTTCTTC.

The CDR3 bases are TGTGCCAGCGACCTCCGGGACAGAAGCTCCTACGAGCAGTACTTC. Protein sequence: CASDLRDRSSYEQYF. This chain joins TRBV6-1 and TRBJ2-7; 7 bases line up with TRBD1. Germline V gene data show CDR1 as MNHNS and CDR2 as SASEGT. V dropped 8 bases and J dropped 0; count of bases not matched to a gene: 10. The CDR3 covers 15 residues.

The chain combines TRBV7-2 with TRBJ2-4, with 8 nucleotides matching TRBD2. CDR3 size: 15 residues. CDR1 is SGHTA and CDR2 is FQGNSA in the germline V gene. V lost 3 bases to trimming and J lost 5 bases; unmatched junction nucleotides: 6. In DNA, the CDR3 is TGTGCCAGCAGCTTTGGGCCGGGGGGGGAAAACATTCAGTACTTC. It specifies CASSFGPGGENIQYF.

This chain connects TRBV2 to TRBJ2-1; TRBD2 aligns across 7 bases. This CDR3 spans 12 amino acids. Losses at the gene ends were 10 bases for V and 8 bases for J; bases not matched to a gene: 8. The germline CDR1 and CDR2 sequences are SNHLY and FYNNEI. In nucleotides, the CDR3 is TGTGCCACAAGGAGGGAGGGTGATGAGCAGTTCTTC. Translating gives CATRREGDEQFF.